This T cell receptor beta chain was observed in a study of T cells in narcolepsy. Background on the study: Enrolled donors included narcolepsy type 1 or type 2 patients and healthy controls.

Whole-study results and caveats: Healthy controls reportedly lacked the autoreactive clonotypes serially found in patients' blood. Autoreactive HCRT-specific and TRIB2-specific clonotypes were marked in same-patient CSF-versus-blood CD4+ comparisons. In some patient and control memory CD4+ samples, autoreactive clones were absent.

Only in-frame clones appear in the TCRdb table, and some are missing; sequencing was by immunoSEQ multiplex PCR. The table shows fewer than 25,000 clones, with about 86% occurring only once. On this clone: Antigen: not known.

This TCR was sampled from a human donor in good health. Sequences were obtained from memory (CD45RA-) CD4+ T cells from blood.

CDR3 sequence reads: CASSQRMMGGEQYF. Written as DNA, the CDR3 is TGTGCCAGCAGCCAACGCATGATGGGAGGGGAGCAGTACTTC. The rearrangement uses TRBV5-4 and TRBJ2-7, with 7 bases matching TRBD2. Trimming at V came to 4 bases and at J to 7 bases, leaving 11 bases not matched to a gene. This CDR3 is built from 14 residues. The germline V gene has CDR1 SGHNT and CDR2 YYREEE (reference sequence).